The text below deals with one T cell receptor beta chain. The data stem from a study of blood T cell repertoires in COVID-19. Study at large: Sources were T cells, B-cell-depleted T cells, or PBMCs; the material itself was cDNA or gDNA.

Here immunoSEQ multiplex PCR was the method, and the copy in TCRdb shows in-frame clones only, minus some. This table holds about 200,000 clones, 80% to 85% found once. Living in about two dozen US areas, the participants were between roughly 18 and 90 years of age. Cohort 3 recovery required two negative PCRs, clearance, or symptom resolution. Sequenced input: PBMCs or T cells enriched from blood (not recorded which). This TCR was recovered from a middle-aged man who had recovered from COVID-19.

The CDR3 reads CASSLGIGGYGYTF. The CDR3 nucleotides are TGTGCCAGCAGCTTGGGGATAGGGGGCTATGGCTACACCTTC. This sequence joins TRBV5-6 and TRBJ1-2; tentative D call: TRBD1 (6 bases). Germline loops: CDR1 SGHDT, CDR2 YYEEEE. This CDR3 has 14 residues. V was trimmed by 0 bases and J by 4 bases, leaving 10 bases between them. Variable domain in full (rest from reference TRBV5-6 and TRBJ1-2): DAGVTQSPTHLIKTRGQQVTLRCSPKSGHDTVSWYQQALGQGPQFIFQYYEEEERQRGNFPDRFSGHQFPNYSSELNVNALLLGDSALYLCASSLGIGGYGYTFGSGTRLTVV.